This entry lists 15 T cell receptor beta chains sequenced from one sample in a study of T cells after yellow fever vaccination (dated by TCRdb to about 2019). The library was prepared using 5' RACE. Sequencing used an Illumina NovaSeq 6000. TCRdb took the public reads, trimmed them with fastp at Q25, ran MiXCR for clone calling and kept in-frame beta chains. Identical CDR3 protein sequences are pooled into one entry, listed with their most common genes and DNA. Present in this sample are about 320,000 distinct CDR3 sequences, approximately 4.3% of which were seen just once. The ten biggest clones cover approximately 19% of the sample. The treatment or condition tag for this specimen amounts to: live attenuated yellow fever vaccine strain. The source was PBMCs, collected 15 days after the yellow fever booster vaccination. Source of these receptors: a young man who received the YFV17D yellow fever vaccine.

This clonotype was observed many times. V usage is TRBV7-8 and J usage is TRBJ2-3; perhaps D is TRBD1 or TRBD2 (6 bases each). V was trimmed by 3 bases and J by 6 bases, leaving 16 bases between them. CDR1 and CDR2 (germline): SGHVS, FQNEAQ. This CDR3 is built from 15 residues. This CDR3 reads CASSLLGGRADTQYF. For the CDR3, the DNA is TGTGCCAGCAGCTTGCTAGGGGGGCGCGCGGATACGCAGTATTTT.

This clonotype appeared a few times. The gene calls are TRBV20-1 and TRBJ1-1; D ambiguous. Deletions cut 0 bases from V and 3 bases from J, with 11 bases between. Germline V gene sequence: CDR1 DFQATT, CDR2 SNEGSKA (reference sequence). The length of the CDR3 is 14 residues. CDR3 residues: CSAREGGRDTEAFF. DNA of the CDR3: TGCAGTGCTAGAGAAGGTGGGAGGGACACTGAAGCTTTCTTT.

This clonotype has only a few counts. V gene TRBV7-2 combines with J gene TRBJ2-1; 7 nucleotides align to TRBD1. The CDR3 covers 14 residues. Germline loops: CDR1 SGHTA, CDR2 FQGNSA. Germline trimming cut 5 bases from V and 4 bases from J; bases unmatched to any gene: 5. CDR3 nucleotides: TGTGCCAGCAGCCCTAGCAGGGGGTACAATGAGCAGTTCTTC. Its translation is CASSPSRGYNEQFF.

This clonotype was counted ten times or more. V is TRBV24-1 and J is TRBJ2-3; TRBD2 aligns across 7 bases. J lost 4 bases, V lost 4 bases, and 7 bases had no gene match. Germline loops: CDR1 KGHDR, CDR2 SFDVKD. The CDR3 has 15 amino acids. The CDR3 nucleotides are TGTGCCACCAGTGACCCCCGCGGGGGTCCAGATACGCAGTATTTT. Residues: CATSDPRGGPDTQYF.

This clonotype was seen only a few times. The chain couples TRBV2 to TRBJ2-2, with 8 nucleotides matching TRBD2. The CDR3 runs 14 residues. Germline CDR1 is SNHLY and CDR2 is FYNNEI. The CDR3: CGVAGRLTTGELFF. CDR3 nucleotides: TGTGGGGTAGCGGGGAGGCTGACGACCGGGGAGCTGTTTTTT.

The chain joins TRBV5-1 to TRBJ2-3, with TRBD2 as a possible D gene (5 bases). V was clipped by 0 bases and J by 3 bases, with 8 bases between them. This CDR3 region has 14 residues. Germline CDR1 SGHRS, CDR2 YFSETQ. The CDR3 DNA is TGCGCCAGCAGCTTGGGAGGGTGGACAGATACGCAGTATTTT. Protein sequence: CASSLGGWTDTQYF.

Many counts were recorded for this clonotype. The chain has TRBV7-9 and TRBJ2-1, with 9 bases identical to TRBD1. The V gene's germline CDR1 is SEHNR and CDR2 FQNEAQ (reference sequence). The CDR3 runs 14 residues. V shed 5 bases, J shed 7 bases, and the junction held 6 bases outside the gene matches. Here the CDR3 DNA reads TGTGCCAGCAGCGGCCGGGACAGGGTGAATGAGCAGTTCTTC. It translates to CASSGRDRVNEQFF. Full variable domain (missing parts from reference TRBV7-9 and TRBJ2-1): DTGVSQNPRHKITKRGQNVTFRCDPISEHNRLYWYRQTLGQGPEFLTYFQNEAQLEKSRLLSDRFSAERPKGSFSTLEIQRTEQGDSAMYLCASSGRDRVNEQFFGPGTRLTVL.

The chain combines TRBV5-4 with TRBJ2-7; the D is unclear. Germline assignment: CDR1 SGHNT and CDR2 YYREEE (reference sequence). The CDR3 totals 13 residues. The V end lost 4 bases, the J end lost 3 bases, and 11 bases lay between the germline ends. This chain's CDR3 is CASSPDGFYEQYF. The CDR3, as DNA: TGTGCCAGCAGCCCGGACGGGTTCTACGAGCAGTACTTC.

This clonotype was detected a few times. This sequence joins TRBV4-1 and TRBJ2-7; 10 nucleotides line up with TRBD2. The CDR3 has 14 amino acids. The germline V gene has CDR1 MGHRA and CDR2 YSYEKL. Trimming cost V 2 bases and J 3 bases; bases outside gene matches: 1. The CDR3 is CASSQRTSGYEQYF. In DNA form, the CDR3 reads TGCGCCAGCAGCCAACGGACTAGCGGCTACGAGCAGTACTTC.

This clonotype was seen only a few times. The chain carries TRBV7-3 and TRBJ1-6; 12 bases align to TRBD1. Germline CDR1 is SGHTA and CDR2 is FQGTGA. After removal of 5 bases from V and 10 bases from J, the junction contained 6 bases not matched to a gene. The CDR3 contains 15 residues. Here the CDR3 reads CASSARDRGLSPLHF. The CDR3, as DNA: TGTGCCAGCAGCGCCCGGGACAGGGGGCTGTCACCCCTCCACTTT.

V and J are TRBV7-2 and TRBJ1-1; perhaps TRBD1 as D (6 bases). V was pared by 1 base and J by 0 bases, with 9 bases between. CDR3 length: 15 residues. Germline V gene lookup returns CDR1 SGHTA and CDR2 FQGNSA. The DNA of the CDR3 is TGTGCCAGCAGCTTAGTTACAGGGTTGAACACTGAAGCTTTCTTT. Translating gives CASSLVTGLNTEAFF.

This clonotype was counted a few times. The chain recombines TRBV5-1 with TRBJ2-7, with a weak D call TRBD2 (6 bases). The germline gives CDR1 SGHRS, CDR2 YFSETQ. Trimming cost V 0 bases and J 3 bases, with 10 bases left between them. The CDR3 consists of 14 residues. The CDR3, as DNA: TGCGCCAGCAGCTTGGGCTCCGGGGGCTACGAGCAGTACTTC. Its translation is CASSLGSGGYEQYF.

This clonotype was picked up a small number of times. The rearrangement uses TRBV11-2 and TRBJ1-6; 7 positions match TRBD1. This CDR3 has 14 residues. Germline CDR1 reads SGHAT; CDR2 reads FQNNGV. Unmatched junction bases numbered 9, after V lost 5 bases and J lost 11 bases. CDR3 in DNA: TGTGCCAGCAGCCCCGGGACAGAATATACACCCCTCCACTTT. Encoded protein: CASSPGTEYTPLHF.

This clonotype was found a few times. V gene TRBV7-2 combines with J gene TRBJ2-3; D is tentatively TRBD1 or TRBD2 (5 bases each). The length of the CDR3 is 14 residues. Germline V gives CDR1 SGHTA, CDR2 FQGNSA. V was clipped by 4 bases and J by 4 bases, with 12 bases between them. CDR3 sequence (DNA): TGTGCCAGCAGCTCCCTGGGACGGTCAGATACGCAGTATTTT. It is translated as CASSSLGRSDTQYF.

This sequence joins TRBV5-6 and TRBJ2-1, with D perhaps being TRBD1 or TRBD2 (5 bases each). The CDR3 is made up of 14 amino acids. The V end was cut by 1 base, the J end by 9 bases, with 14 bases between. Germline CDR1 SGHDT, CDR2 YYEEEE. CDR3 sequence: CASSLILRGTEQFF. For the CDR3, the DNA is TGTGCCAGCAGCTTGATTCTCCGGGGCACTGAGCAGTTCTTC. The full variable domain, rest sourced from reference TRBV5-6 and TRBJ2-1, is DAGVTQSPTHLIKTRGQQVTLRCSPKSGHDTVSWYQQALGQGPQFIFQYYEEEERQRGNFPDRFSGHQFPNYSSELNVNALLLGDSALYLCASSLILRGTEQFFGPGTRLTVL.